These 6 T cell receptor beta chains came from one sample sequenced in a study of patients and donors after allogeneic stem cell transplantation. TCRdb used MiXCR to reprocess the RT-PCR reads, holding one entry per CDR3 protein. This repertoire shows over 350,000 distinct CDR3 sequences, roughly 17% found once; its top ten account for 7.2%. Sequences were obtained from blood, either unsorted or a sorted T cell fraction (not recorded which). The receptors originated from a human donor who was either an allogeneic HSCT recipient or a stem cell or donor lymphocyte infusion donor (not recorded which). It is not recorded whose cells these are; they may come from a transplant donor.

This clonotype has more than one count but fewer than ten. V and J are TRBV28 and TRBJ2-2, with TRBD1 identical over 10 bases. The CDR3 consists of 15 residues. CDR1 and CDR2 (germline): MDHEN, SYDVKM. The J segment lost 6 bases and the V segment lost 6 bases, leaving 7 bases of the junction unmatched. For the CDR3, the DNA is TGTGCCAGCAGCTTCGGGACAGGGGCGGCCGGGGAGCTGTTTTTT. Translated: CASSFGTGAAGELFF.

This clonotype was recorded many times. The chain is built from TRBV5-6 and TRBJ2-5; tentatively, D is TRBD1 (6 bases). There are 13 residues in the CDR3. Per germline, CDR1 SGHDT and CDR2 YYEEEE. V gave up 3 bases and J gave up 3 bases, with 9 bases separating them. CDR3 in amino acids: CASSSSGEETQYF. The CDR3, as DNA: TGTGCCAGCAGCTCGTCAGGGGAAGAGACCCAGTACTTC.

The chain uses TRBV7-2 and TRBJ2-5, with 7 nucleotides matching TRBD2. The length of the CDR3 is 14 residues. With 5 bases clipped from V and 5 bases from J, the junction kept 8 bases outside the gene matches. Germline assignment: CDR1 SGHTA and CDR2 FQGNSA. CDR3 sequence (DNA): TGTGCCAGCAGCCCTGTCGGGGGGAGGGAGACCCAGTACTTC. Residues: CASSPVGGRETQYF.

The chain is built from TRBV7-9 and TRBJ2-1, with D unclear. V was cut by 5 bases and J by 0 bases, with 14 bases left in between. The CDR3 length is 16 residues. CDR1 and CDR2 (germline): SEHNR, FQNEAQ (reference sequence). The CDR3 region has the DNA TGTGCCAGCAGCCCCGTAGGCACCAGCTCCTACAATGAGCAGTTCTTC. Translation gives CASSPVGTSSYNEQFF.

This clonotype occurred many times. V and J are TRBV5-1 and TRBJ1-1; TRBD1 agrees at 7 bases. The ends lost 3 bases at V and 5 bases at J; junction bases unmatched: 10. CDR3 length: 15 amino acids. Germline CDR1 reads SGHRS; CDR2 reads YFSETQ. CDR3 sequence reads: CASSYDLQGKTEAFF. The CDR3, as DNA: TGCGCCAGCAGCTACGACCTACAGGGGAAAACTGAAGCTTTCTTT. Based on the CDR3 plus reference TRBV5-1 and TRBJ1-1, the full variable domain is KAGVTQTPRYLIKTRGQQVTLSCSPISGHRSVSWYQQTPGQGLQFLFEYFSETQRNKGNFPGRFSGRQFSNSRSEMNVSTLELGDSALYLCASSYDLQGKTEAFFGQGTRLTVV.

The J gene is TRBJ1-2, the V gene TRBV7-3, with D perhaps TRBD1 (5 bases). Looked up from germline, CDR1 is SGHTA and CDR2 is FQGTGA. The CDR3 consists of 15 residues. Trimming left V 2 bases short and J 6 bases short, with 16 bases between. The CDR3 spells CASSLGGTPGNGYTF. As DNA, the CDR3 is TGTGCCAGCAGCTTAGGGGGGACTCCCGGGAATGGCTACACCTTC.